The following is a TCR beta chain sequence with its context. In this sample, this clone turned up once. Its antigen is still unknown. Per-base quality was not reported, and no clone a single base away is much larger than it. The cohort comprised fewer than 750 healthy bone marrow donors. Cohort members were all nominally healthy when sampled, although unrecorded immune exposures were likely present. The donor was CMV seropositive and belonged to the group of about 290 seropositive cohort members. A peripheral blood sample was provided by each donor, and peripheral blood mononuclear cells were used for TCR beta sequencing. Genomic DNA extraction from the blood cell samples was performed with the Qiagen DNeasy Blood Extraction Kit. The sample is drawn from a study of cytomegalovirus exposure and HLA in healthy donors (dated by TCRdb to about 2017). About the study as a whole: An earlier analysis of some 620 of the donors reported about 260 Gb of sequence data and approximately 120 million unique TCR beta sequences obtained from about 200 million T cells. Approximately 330 gigabases of sequencing data and 70 million to 100 million unique TCR sequences made up an early release that covered several hundred HLA-typed donors. The genetic ancestry cluster associated with self-reported Caucasian donors included 80% to 90% of the 398 genotyped donors. The study was designed to test whether signatures of past pathogen exposure could be identified by cataloging public T cell receptors. The study used immunosequencing to profile the T cell repertoires of more than 650 subjects and linked those repertoires to cytomegalovirus serostatus. In addition to the first cohort of approximately 670 subjects, a separate validation cohort of under 150 different subjects was used. High-throughput TCR immunosequencing, statistical association of individual TCRs with disease status, and machine learning were combined to predict cytomegalovirus infection status. A later analysis re-examined previously published TCR beta repertoires from hundreds of donors and added high-resolution HLA genotyping to investigate patterns of TCR occurrence. Rather than drawing on any new phenotypic data, the later analysis identified candidate immune exposures from TCR beta sequences and the way those sequences occurred across donors. In an earlier analysis of several hundred of the donors, high-throughput TCR beta sequencing was used to judge whether each TCR beta V gene segment behaved as functional or pseudogenic. Donor age, sex, ethnicity and CMV serostatus were compiled alongside the repertoire data. A later genetic analysis used genome-wide SNP genotypes for about 55% of the 666 donors, treating that subset as a discovery cohort. Every discovery cohort repertoire had been produced on one sequencing platform. HLA typing covered class I and class II loci at four-digit resolution. The number of typed donors differed by locus: roughly 629-640 for A, B, C, DRB1 and DQB1; approximately 520 for DQA1; 606 for DPA1; and some 450 for DPB1. Roughly 5 DR-DQ haplotypes were handled as single units for association and clustering, since linkage in the cohort was strong. Across approximately 420 genotyped donors of the cohort, an average of approximately 200,000 unique TCR beta nucleotide sequences per donor were sequenced, and roughly 17% of those sequences were non-productive. Paper-wide results and their limitations: It was suggested by the authors that the approach could potentially be generalized to other disease states and immunological phenotypes. According to a later analysis, most CMV-associated TCR beta chains appeared to be HLA-restricted, and the HLA associations seemed to be driven largely by CMV exposure. Most TCR sequences were seen in very few donors, while some public TCRs were found in many individuals. In this cohort, only TCR beta chains were sequenced, and detectable features were limited by the absence of alpha or paired-chain data. In a later analysis, the rate of TCR association differed among HLA loci, with DRB1 alleles having the most associated TCRs and HLA-C alleles having the fewest. Several of the top co-occurrence clusters appeared to be linked to parvovirus B19, influenza, CMV and Epstein-Barr virus, according to a later analysis. Immune exposure information for the cohort was limited to CMV serostatus. A later genetic analysis reported fewer N-insertions in productive TCRs among donors in an Asian-associated ancestry cluster than the roughly 620-donor mean. In an earlier analysis of some 550 of the donors, most TCR beta V segments were observed in productive rearrangements about 87% or about 30% of the time, broadly matching IMGT annotations. The classifier was reported to diagnose cytomegalovirus status with high specificity and sensitivity in both the original and validation cohorts. Correlated functional status among segregating V segments might reflect linkage disequilibrium, but an unknown experimental factor could not be ruled out. An association between a missense DCLRE1C variant and V-gene and J-gene trimming of TCR beta chains was found in a later genetic analysis and replicated in an independent cohort. A further reported finding was that TCR beta sequences accurately predicted the HLA-A and HLA-B alleles for most subjects in the first cohort. Because HLA typing was missing for some donors at each locus, association tests included only the typed subset. Because counts were too low, more than 15 rarely observed V segments, including chromosome 9 orphons, were excluded from the earlier analysis of several hundred of the donors. When HLA alleles, especially DR and DQ, strongly co-occurred, TCR associations were difficult to assign to individual alleles. In a later analysis, around 15,000 TCR beta sequences were associated with specific HLA alleles at a false discovery rate of 0.05. The presence/absence analyses assumed that sequencing depth was roughly uniform across donors, and that assumption may not be true. Because the 87-base-pair reads could not distinguish some IMGT-functional V segments, including TRBV6-2 and TRBV6-3, those segments were excluded. A later analysis found that HLA-associated TCR beta chains were more clonally expanded and had lower generation probabilities than equally common non-associated chains. In the study, 150 to 200 TCR beta chains were listed as associated with cytomegalovirus. A group of highly shared sequence variants was considered likely to be a technical artifact of the sequencing pipeline. In vitro tests confirmed that three of the cytomegalovirus-associated TCR beta chains recognize cytomegalovirus antigens.

CDR1 is given as SQVTM and CDR2 as ANQGSEA, both from the germline V gene. V is trimmed back by 3 bases and J by 14 bases, and the junction contains 4 bases that no gene match accounts for. The CDR3 goes from the cysteine to the phenylalanine over 10 residues. The sequence is cut down to CDR3 DNA, 30 bases in frame from base 1. The protocol used for the library was the immunoSEQ multiplex PCR assay. For the multiplex PCR, a mixture combining 60 forward primers for TCR Vbeta segments and 13 reverse primers for TCR Jbeta segments was used. The CDR3 region of rearranged TCR beta genes was amplified from genomic DNA by a multiplex PCR assay. On the Illumina HiSeq System, the amplified TCR beta libraries were sequenced as 87-base-pair reads. Per the authors' processing: A later analysis tallied roughly 76 million unique TCR beta chains across the 650 to 750 repertoires, and about 12 million of those chains were shared by two or more donors. Raw reads were error-corrected and collapsed into unique sequences by a nearest-neighbor algorithm in which closely related sequences were merged to remove PCR and sequencing errors. CDR3 sequences were aligned to IMGT reference sequences to assign V, D and J gene segments. For a sequence to be retained, a match of at least six nucleotides was required to both a V gene segment and a J gene segment. Rearrangements were called productive when the CDR3 lacked stop codons and stayed in frame with V and J; all others were non-productive. Following IMGT convention, CDR3 was defined as the stretch from the second conserved V-encoded cysteine up to the conserved J-encoded phenylalanine. The earlier analysis of some 550 of the donors excluded any sequence lacking an unambiguous match to a single V gene segment. An earlier analysis of approximately 590 of the donors classified V segments as functional when productive rearrangements were above 56.7% and as segregating when the standard deviation between donors was above 5%. A statistical classification framework was built to diagnose cytomegalovirus status from the catalog of TCR beta chain sequences. V and J gene assignment, in a later analysis, came from comparing TCR nucleotide sequences with IMGT/GENE-DB human TR gene sequences. A later analysis assigned CDR3 sequences and most-parsimonious VDJ recombination scenarios with the TCRdist pipeline. A later analysis defined each TCR beta chain by its CDR3 amino acid sequence plus V-gene family, and excluded reads lacking a unique V-gene family. To address suspected cross-contamination and a sequencing artifact, a later analysis removed 592 highly shared, low-generation-probability nucleotide sequences. In a later analysis, a clonal expansion index for each public chain was calculated from normalized within-repertoire ranks of inferred template counts. A later analysis computed generation probabilities with a VDJ recombination model fitted to out-of-frame rearrangements, and checked the results against IGoR. In a later analysis, TCR-TCR, TCR-HLA and TCR-CMV co-occurrence was scored with hypergeometric tests, and a repertoire-size bias correction was applied to TCR pairs. A later analysis estimated false discovery rates by permuting HLA or CMV assignments 20 times. In a later analysis, co-occurring TCRs were grouped using DBSCAN, with TCRdist sequence similarity added in when clustering inside HLA-allele-positive subsets. Repertoires with fewer than 30,000 or more than 120,000 public chains, plus five repertoires with anomalous nucleotide sharing, were excluded from co-occurrence clustering. TCRdb limited this immuneACCESS table to in-frame rearrangements with V and J called. A share of clones is missing; checked studies link under half to unresolved V genes, and the rest is unexplained. V, J and clone size reflect that table, while D and trimming were determined from the DNA. For this sample there are about 170,000 clones; roughly 79% appear just once. In total, the top ten clones hold 6.3% of the sample.

This clonotype was sampled from a man aged 40-50 years in good health and CMV-seropositive. This sequence uses TRBV29-1 and TRBJ2-1; 7 nucleotides in the junction match TRBD2. What was sequenced was PBMCs. The CDR3 region reads CSVEREGEFF. The nucleotides are TGCAGCGTTGAGAGGGAGGGTGAGTTCTTC.